The 14 T cell receptor beta chains below all came from one sample that was sequenced in a study of OX40 agonist ivuxolimab in advanced cancers. The library was produced with the immunoSEQ multiplex PCR assay. The immuneACCESS repertoire file appears here via TCRdb, limited to in-frame rearrangements. These files lack a portion of the clones; in checked studies, under half of the deficit traces to unresolved V genes, and the cause of the others is not known. This sample has around 51,000 clones in its table, and around 82% of those were observed once. The top ten hold around 2.8% of the sample. The sequencing used CD4+ or CD8+ T cells sorted from blood, collected in a trial of the OX40 agonist ivuxolimab. The receptor set was obtained from an adult with an advanced solid tumor such as melanoma, head and neck, liver or kidney cancer.

V usage is TRBV18 and J usage is TRBJ2-2; possible D gene TRBD1, 6 bases. The CDR3 runs 16 residues. Germline V lookup: CDR1 KGHSH, CDR2 LQKENI. V shed 2 bases and J shed 6 bases, with 16 bases lying between them. The CDR3: CASSPSGTGRAGELFF. The CDR3 region has the DNA TGTGCCAGCTCACCATCCGGCACAGGGCGGGCCGGGGAGCTGTTTTTT.

The rearrangement links TRBV5-8 to TRBJ2-2, with 7 positions matching TRBD2. With 6 bases clipped from V and 5 bases from J, the junction kept 10 bases outside the gene matches. This CDR3 comprises 15 residues. CDR1 and CDR2 (germline): SGHTS, YDEGEE. The CDR3 region has the DNA TGTGCCAGCATGGGGGGGAAAATTCGGACCGGGGAGCTGTTTTTT. This sequence encodes CASMGGKIRTGELFF. Full variable domain (missing parts from reference TRBV5-8 and TRBJ2-2): EAGVTQSPTHLIKTRGQQATLRCSPISGHTSVYWYQQALGLGLQFLLWYDEGEERNRGNFPPRFSGRQFPNYSSELNVNALELEDSALYLCASMGGKIRTGELFFGEGSRLTVL.

This CDR3 reads CASSRSLYEQYF. Written as DNA, the CDR3 is TGCGCCAGCAGCAGATCTCTCTACGAGCAGTACTTC. The chain recombines TRBV10-2 with TRBJ2-5; D unclear. The closer fit of TRBJ2-7 to the DNA end suggests the J call may be wrong. The V gene's germline CDR1 is WSHSY and CDR2 SAAADI. CDR3 length: 12 amino acids.

This chain uses TRBV10-3 with TRBJ2-1, with TRBD2 matching over 11 bases. Unmatched junction bases numbered 7, after V lost 3 bases and J lost 6 bases. CDR1 ENHRY and CDR2 SYGVKD come from the germline V gene. CDR3 size: 16 residues. CDR3 region: CAISESPLAGGNEQFF. The CDR3 DNA is TGTGCCATCAGTGAATCCCCCCTAGCGGGGGGCAATGAGCAGTTCTTC.

J is TRBJ1-6 and V is TRBV11-2; 8 bases are a match to TRBD1. Germline lookup yields CDR1 SGHAT and CDR2 FQNNGV. V shed 5 bases and J 9 bases; nucleotides not matched to a gene: 9. The CDR3 runs to 15 residues. The CDR3: CASSTDRALGSPLHF. CDR3 in DNA: TGTGCCAGCAGCACGGACAGGGCACTTGGTTCACCCCTCCACTTT.

The chain combines TRBV5-4 with TRBJ2-5; 9 bases fit TRBD2. The CDR3 is 16 residues long. Germline lookup yields CDR1 SGHNT and CDR2 YYREEE (reference sequence). V lost 0 bases to trimming and J lost 1 base; unmatched junction nucleotides: 4. The CDR3 spells CASSLGLAGTQETQYF. The CDR3 bases are TGTGCCAGCAGCTTGGGGCTAGCGGGGACCCAAGAGACCCAGTACTTC.

The CDR3 DNA reads as TGTGCCAGCACCGCGTCCGTCCCCAGACAAGAGACCCAGTACTTC. Its protein is CASTASVPRQETQYF. This chain joins TRBV2 and TRBJ2-5, with D unclear. The CDR3 loop spans 15 amino acids. Germline lookup yields CDR1 SNHLY and CDR2 FYNNEI. Trimming took 7 bases from V and 2 from J, leaving 17 bases between them.

This clone occurred once. The V and J genes are TRBV29-1 and TRBJ2-5, with D tentatively TRBD1 (5 bases). CDR3 length: 12 amino acids. Germline V gene data show CDR1 as SQVTM and CDR2 as ANQGSEA. V was cut by 3 bases and J by 5 bases, with 10 bases left in between. CDR3 loop: CSVDQGGETQYF. For the CDR3, the DNA is TGCAGCGTTGACCAGGGTGGGGAGACCCAGTACTTC. Full variable domain (remainder filled in from reference TRBV29-1 and TRBJ2-5): SAVISQKPSRDICQRGTSLTIQCQVDSQVTMMFWYRQQPGQSLTLIATANQGSEATYESGFVIDKFPISRPNLTFSTLTVSNMSPEDSSIYLCSVDQGGETQYFGPGTRLLVL.

The chain employs TRBV5-1 and TRBJ1-2; D ambiguous. CDR3 length: 13 amino acids. Germline V gene data show CDR1 as SGHRS and CDR2 as YFSETQ. Trimming took off 0 bases at V and 8 bases at J, with 11 bases between the two ends. In DNA form, the CDR3 reads TGCGCCAGCAGCTTGGAGCGGGATGGGGGCTACACCTTC. It is translated as CASSLERDGGYTF.

The chain uses TRBV27 and TRBJ1-2; 12 nucleotides align to TRBD1. CDR1 and CDR2 from the germline V gene are MNHEY and SMNVEV (reference sequence). The CDR3 spans 14 residues. The V gene end was trimmed by 5 bases and the J gene end by 7 bases; junction bases not matched to a gene: 5. This CDR3 reads CASSRGTGGAGYTF. The CDR3 region has the DNA TGTGCCAGCAGTCGAGGGACAGGGGGCGCTGGCTACACCTTC.

This chain connects TRBV7-3 to TRBJ2-5, with D possibly TRBD2 on 5 matching bases. The germline V gene encodes CDR1 SGHTA and CDR2 FQGTGA. CDR3 length equals 12 residues. V lost 11 bases to trimming and J lost 3 bases, with 13 bases between them. The CDR3 DNA reads TGTGCCGTTTACCTCGGGAAAGAGACCCAGTACTTC. Its translation: CAVYLGKETQYF.

This sequence joins TRBV4-1 and TRBJ1-5; TRBD1 might be the D (5 bases). V lost 1 base, J lost 6 bases, and 22 bases lay in between. There are 18 residues in the CDR3. The germline V gene has CDR1 MGHRA and CDR2 YSYEKL. The CDR3 reads CASSQGDGRASRGQPQHF. Written as DNA, the CDR3 is TGCGCCAGCAGCCAAGGAGACGGCAGGGCCAGTCGGGGTCAGCCCCAGCATTTT.

The rearrangement joins TRBV11-1 to TRBJ2-5; 7 bases line up with TRBD1. Germline-derived CDR1 and CDR2 are SGHAT and FQDESV (reference sequence). The CDR3 extends over 15 amino acids. The V gene end was trimmed by 4 bases and the J gene end by 1 base; junction bases not matched to a gene: 6. The CDR3 region is CASSSWDSPQETQYF. Written as DNA, the CDR3 is TGTGCCAGCAGCTCCTGGGACAGCCCCCAAGAGACCCAGTACTTC. The variable domain in full, with the rest retrieved from reference TRBV11-1 and TRBJ2-5, is EAEVAQSPRYKITEKSQAVAFWCDPISGHATLYWYRQILGQGPELLVQFQDESVVDDSQLPKDRFSAERLKGVDSTLKIQPAELGDSAMYLCASSSWDSPQETQYFGPGTRLLVL.

The chain recombines TRBV5-1 with TRBJ1-4; no clear D. From germline, CDR1 is SGHRS and CDR2 YFSETQ. Deletions cut 4 bases from V and 3 bases from J, with 19 bases between. The CDR3 sequence is 17 residues long. CDR3 DNA sequence: TGCGCCAGCAGCGCGGGGTCCGTTGGGATGGCTAATGAAAAACTGTTTTTT. It encodes CASSAGSVGMANEKLFF.